The TCR beta chain described here comes from a study of shared clonotypes between healthy human individuals. After removal of 5 bases from V and 4 bases from J, the junction contained 4 bases not matched to a gene. The CDR3 is 13 residues long. Germline lookup yields CDR1 PRHDT and CDR2 FYEKMQ (reference sequence). As to this clone: The identical CDR3 is also encoded by other nucleotide sequences in the sample.

The table came from immunoSEQ multiplex PCR; TCRdb's copy has only in-frame clones and leaves some out. The table records about 1,500,000 clones, roughly 96% of them present only once. Sequencing input: naive CD4+ T cells sorted from blood. Subset here: CD45RA+ positively selected. This sequence was found in a man younger than 45 in good health. This sequence joins TRBV13 and TRBJ2-5; 7 bases are a match to TRBD1. The CDR3 loop is CASSGRGRETQYF. The DNA for the CDR3 is TGTGCCAGCAGCGGCAGGGGGAGAGAGACCCAGTACTTC.